A selection of T cell receptor beta chains follows, all from one sample in a study of shared clonotypes between healthy human individuals. Sequenced by immunoSEQ multiplex PCR; TCRdb stores in-frame clones only, minus some. In the table there are about 1,500,000 clones, roughly 95% of which are singletons. Source material: naive CD4+ T cells sorted from blood. The source is a man younger than 40 in good health. Both conserved end residues are part of each CDR3. The D gene is left open where the match is weak. Only some rows state a clone size, as once, few, many or a class for expanded clones.

d_gene	v_gene	j_gene	abundance	CDR3aa	CDR3nt
TRBD1	TRBV6-1	TRBJ2-7	NA	CASSGWGTGVEQYF	TGTGCCAGCAGTGGGTGGGGGACAGGGGTCGAGCAGTACTTC
TRBD2	TRBV9	TRBJ2-7	NA	CASSPQGSGSKYEQYF	TGTGCCAGCAGCCCCCAGGGTAGCGGGAGTAAATACGAGCAGTACTTC
NA	TRBV28	TRBJ2-1	NA	CASSPTGINEQFF	TGTGCCAGCAGTCCAACAGGGATCAATGAGCAGTTCTTC
NA	TRBV27	TRBJ1-2	NA	CASSIRQDPRYGYTF	TGTGCCAGCAGTATAAGACAGGACCCTCGGTATGGCTACACCTTC
TRBD1	TRBV10-1	TRBJ1-5	NA	CASSEPGQGPEQPQHF	TGCGCCAGCAGTGAACCGGGACAGGGACCGGAACAGCCCCAGCATTTT
NA	TRBV21-1	TRBJ2-1	NA	CASSPRGLAGQGTIRDEQFF	TGTGCCAGCAGCCCCAGGGGACTAGCGGGTCAAGGGACTATCAGGGATGAGCAGTTCTTC
NA	TRBV5-4	TRBJ2-2	NA	CASRKQGSRNTGELFF	TGTGCCAGCAGAAAGCAGGGCTCACGGAACACCGGGGAGCTGTTTTTT
TRBD1	TRBV18	TRBJ2-1	NA	CASSPGDRGYNEQFF	TGTGCCAGCTCACCCGGGGACAGGGGGTACAATGAGCAGTTCTTC
NA	TRBV20-1	TRBJ2-7	NA	CSAGRDNEQYF	TGCAGTGCAGGGCGGGACAACGAGCAGTACTTC
TRBD1	TRBV28	TRBJ2-2	NA	CASSSRQGMWELFF	TGTGCCAGCAGTTCGAGACAGGGTATGTGGGAGCTGTTTTTT
TRBD1	TRBV5-4	TRBJ2-2	NA	CASQSGGLISGELFF	TGTGCCAGCCAATCAGGGGGCTTAATTTCCGGGGAGCTGTTTTTT
TRBD2	TRBV10-2	TRBJ2-1	NA	CASSGLAQTYNEQFF	TGCGCCAGCAGCGGACTAGCCCAAACCTACAATGAGCAGTTCTTC
NA	TRBV28	TRBJ2-7	NA	CASSPDAAYEQYF	TGTGCCAGCAGCCCGGACGCAGCCTACGAGCAGTACTTC
NA	TRBV7-8	TRBJ2-1	NA	CASSLDGARWGEQFF	TGTGCCAGCAGCTTAGACGGCGCCCGTTGGGGTGAGCAGTTCTTC
TRBD1	TRBV14	TRBJ2-4	NA	CASSLGQGTDIQYF	TGTGCCAGCAGCCTCGGACAGGGGACGGACATTCAGTACTTC
NA	TRBV19	TRBJ1-5	NA	CASSIGWSGQPQHF	TGTGCCAGTAGTATAGGGTGGTCCGGTCAGCCCCAGCATTTT
NA	TRBV28	TRBJ2-1	NA	CASSFSTVNNEQFF	TGTGCCAGCAGTTTTTCGACTGTAAACAATGAGCAGTTCTTC
NA	TRBV5-1	TRBJ2-7	NA	CASSLYGGSREQYF	TGCGCCAGCAGCTTGTACGGGGGCAGTCGGGAGCAGTACTTC
NA	TRBV11-2	TRBJ1-2	NA	CASSLSNYGYTF	TGTGCCAGCAGCTTATCGAACTATGGCTACACCTTC
NA	TRBV21-1	TRBJ1-1	NA	CASSLHSNTEAFF	TGTGCCAGCAGCCTGCACTCGAACACTGAAGCTTTCTTT
NA	TRBV5-1	TRBJ2-3	NA	CASSPGGTDTQYF	TGCGCCAGCAGCCCTGGAGGGACAGATACGCAGTATTTT
NA	TRBV7-2	TRBJ2-7	once	CASTLRGKSSYEQYF	TGTGCCAGCACCCTTAGGGGTAAGAGCTCCTACGAGCAGTACTTC
NA	TRBV29-1	TRBJ1-3	NA	CSVNSGNTIYF	TGCAGCGTGAACTCTGGAAACACCATATATTTT
NA	TRBV29-1	TRBJ2-7	NA	CSVGGAASEQYF	TGCAGCGTTGGTGGTGCGGCTTCCGAGCAGTACTTC
TRBD2	TRBV13	TRBJ2-5	NA	CASSPGLAEGPQYF	TGTGCCAGCAGCCCCGGACTAGCGGAGGGTCCCCAGTACTTC
NA	TRBV28	TRBJ2-1	NA	CASSYASRDNEQFF	TGTGCCAGCAGTTATGCGTCGAGGGACAATGAGCAGTTCTTC
NA	TRBV7-9	TRBJ2-5	NA	CASSPRRETQYF	TGTGCCAGCAGCCCCCGGAGGGAGACCCAGTACTTC
TRBD1	TRBV2	TRBJ1-5	NA	CASRQGGGQPQHF	TGTGCCAGCAGGCAGGGGGGAGGTCAGCCCCAGCATTTT
NA	TRBV6-6	TRBJ1-1	NA	CASSYSAREAFF	TGTGCCAGCAGTTACTCGGCAAGAGAAGCTTTCTTT
TRBD2	TRBV5-1	TRBJ2-7	NA	CASSEGVAGAEQYF	TGCGCCAGCAGCGAGGGAGTAGCGGGAGCCGAGCAGTACTTC
NA	TRBV9	TRBJ1-3	NA	CASTGGQNSGNTIYF	TGTGCCAGCACCGGCGGACAGAACTCTGGAAACACCATATATTTT
NA	TRBV11-2	TRBJ2-7	once	CASSSIRDGPYEQYF	TGTGCCAGCAGCTCGATACGGGACGGTCCCTACGAGCAGTACTTC